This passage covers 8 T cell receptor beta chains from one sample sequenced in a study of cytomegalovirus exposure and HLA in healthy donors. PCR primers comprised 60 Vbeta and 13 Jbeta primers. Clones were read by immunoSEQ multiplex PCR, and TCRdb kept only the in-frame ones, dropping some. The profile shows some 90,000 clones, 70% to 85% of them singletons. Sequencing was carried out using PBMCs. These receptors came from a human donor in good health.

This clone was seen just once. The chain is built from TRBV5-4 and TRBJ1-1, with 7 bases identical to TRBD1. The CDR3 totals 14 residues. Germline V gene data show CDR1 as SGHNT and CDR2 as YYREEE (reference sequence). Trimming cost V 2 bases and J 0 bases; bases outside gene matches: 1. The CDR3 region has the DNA TGTGCCAGCAGCTTTACAGGGGTGAACACTGAAGCTTTCTTT. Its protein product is CASSFTGVNTEAFF.

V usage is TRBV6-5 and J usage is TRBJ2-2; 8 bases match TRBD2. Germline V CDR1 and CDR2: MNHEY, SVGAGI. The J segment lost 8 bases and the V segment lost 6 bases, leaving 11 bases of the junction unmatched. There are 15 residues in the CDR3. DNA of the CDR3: TGTGCCAGCAGGCCGACGGGACTAGTACCGGGGGAGCTGTTTTTT. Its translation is CASRPTGLVPGELFF.

In DNA form, the CDR3 reads TGTGCCAGCAGGCCCCCTGGGGGGGCAAATGGCTACACCTTC. Translating gives CASRPPGGANGYTF. The chain employs TRBV28 and TRBJ1-2, with D tentatively TRBD1 (6 bases). CDR3 length equals 14 residues. The V gene lost 6 bases and the J gene lost 6 bases, with 17 bases spanning the gap. Germline CDR1 and CDR2: MDHEN and SYDVKM.

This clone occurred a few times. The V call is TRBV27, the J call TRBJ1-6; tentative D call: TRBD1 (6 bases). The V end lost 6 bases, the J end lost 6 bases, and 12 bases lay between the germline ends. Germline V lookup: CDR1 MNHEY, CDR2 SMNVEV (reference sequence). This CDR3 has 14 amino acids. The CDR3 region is CASSGQFGNSPLHF. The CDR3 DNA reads TGTGCCAGCAGCGGACAGTTCGGTAATTCACCCCTCCACTTT.

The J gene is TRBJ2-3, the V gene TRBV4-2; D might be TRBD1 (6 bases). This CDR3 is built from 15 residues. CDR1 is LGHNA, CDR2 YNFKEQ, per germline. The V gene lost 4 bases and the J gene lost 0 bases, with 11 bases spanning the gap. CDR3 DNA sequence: TGTGCCAGCAGCCCGCGACAGGAAAGCACAGATACGCAGTATTTT. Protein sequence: CASSPRQESTDTQYF.

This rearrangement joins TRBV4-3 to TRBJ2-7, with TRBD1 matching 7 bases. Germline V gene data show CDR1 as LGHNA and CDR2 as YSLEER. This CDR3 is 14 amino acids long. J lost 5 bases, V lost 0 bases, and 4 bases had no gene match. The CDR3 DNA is TGCGCCAGCAGCCAAGAATCCACAGGGGACGAGCAGTACTTC. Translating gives CASSQESTGDEQYF.

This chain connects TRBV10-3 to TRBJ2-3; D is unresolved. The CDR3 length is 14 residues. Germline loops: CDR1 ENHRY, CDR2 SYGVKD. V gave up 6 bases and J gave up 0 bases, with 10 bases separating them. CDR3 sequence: CAIRTETSTDTQYF. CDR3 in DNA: TGTGCCATCAGAACGGAGACTAGCACAGATACGCAGTATTTT.

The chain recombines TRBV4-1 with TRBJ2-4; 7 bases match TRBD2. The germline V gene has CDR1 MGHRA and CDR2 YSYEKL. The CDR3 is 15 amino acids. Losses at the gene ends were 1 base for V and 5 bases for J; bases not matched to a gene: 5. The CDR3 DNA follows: TGCGCCAGCAGCCAAGTACCTAGCGGTGAAAACATTCAGTACTTC. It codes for CASSQVPSGENIQYF.